These 27 T cell receptor beta chains originate from one sample sequenced in a study of T cell responses to AZD1222 COVID-19 vaccine (dated by TCRdb to the early 2020s). Library construction relied on the immunoSEQ multiplex PCR assay. TCRdb re-hosts the immuneACCESS table, in-frame sequences only. Its copies lack some clones; in the studies checked, an unresolved V gene accounts for under half of them, and the cause for the rest is not known. The sample table holds some 130,000 clones, of which around 90% were seen once. The biggest ten clones account for approximately 5.7% of the sample. The time point label, as the study defines it: baseline before first vaccination. The sample was peripheral blood, taken on day 0 of AZD1222 vaccination. Receptors were obtained from an adult in good health.

V usage is TRBV5-5 and J usage is TRBJ2-2, with 10 bases that match TRBD2. The CDR3 is made up of 17 amino acids. Germline V CDR1 and CDR2: SGHKS, YYEKEE (reference sequence). V lost 0 bases, J lost 6 bases, and 8 bases stayed unmatched. CDR3 amino acids: CASSLVLAGVLSGELFF. The CDR3 DNA sequence: TGTGCCAGCAGCTTGGTGCTAGCGGGAGTACTATCCGGGGAGCTGTTTTTT.

The CDR3 loop is CASSLRGVAADTQYF. The CDR3 nucleotides read TGCGCCAGCAGCTTGCGAGGGGTCGCCGCAGATACGCAGTATTTT. The chain combines TRBV5-1 with TRBJ2-3; D tentatively reads TRBD1 or TRBD2 (5 bases each). Germline CDR1 reads SGHRS; CDR2 reads YFSETQ. CDR3 length: 15 amino acids. The V and J ends lost 1 base and 4 bases respectively, with 13 bases between them.

The chain joins TRBV21-1 to TRBJ2-7; TRBD1, the table's D call, lacks a check against the DNA. TRBV21-1 constitutes a pseudogene. The CDR3 is 12 amino acids. Written as DNA, the CDR3 is TGTGCCACCCCGCACAGCAACTACGAGCAGTACTTC. Translated, it gives CATPHSNYEQYF.

The V gene is TRBV19, the J gene TRBJ2-7; D is unclear. The V end lost 5 bases, the J end lost 1 base, and 12 bases lay between the germline ends. This CDR3 spans 14 amino acids. The germline CDR1 and CDR2 sequences are LNHDA and SQIVND (reference sequence). The CDR3 DNA sequence: TGTGCCAGTAGTGCAAGGGTTCTTTCCTACGAGCAGTACTTC. Amino acid sequence: CASSARVLSYEQYF. The full variable domain, its missing parts supplied by reference TRBV19 and TRBJ2-7, is DGGITQSPKYLFRKEGQNVTLSCEQNLNHDAMYWYRQDPGQGLRLIYYSQIVNDFQKGDIAEGYSVSREKKESFPLTVTSAQKNPTAFYLCASSARVLSYEQYFGPGTRLTVT.

The chain employs TRBV30 and TRBJ1-2; D is unresolved. The V end was cut by 4 bases, the J end by 6 bases, with 12 bases between. In germline, CDR1 is GTSNPN, CDR2 SVGIG (reference sequence). CDR3 length: 12 residues. The CDR3 protein is CAWTSHRDGYTF. In DNA, the CDR3 is TGTGCCTGGACTTCACATAGAGATGGCTACACCTTC.

This clone appeared a few times. The rearrangement uses TRBV2 and TRBJ2-7; 7 bases agree with TRBD1. CDR1 SNHLY and CDR2 FYNNEI come from the germline V gene. Trimming at V came to 6 bases and at J to 2 bases, leaving 10 bases not matched to a gene. CDR3 length equals 15 residues. The CDR3 spells CASRKTGVGAYEQYF. The CDR3 bases are TGTGCCAGCAGGAAAACAGGGGTGGGAGCCTACGAGCAGTACTTC.

The DNA for the CDR3 is TGTGCCAGCAGCCTGACAGGACCGACGAGCTATGGCTACACCTTC. Translated: CASSLTGPTSYGYTF. The chain carries TRBV3-1 (or the pseudogene TRBV3-2) and TRBJ1-2; TRBD1 is a possible D gene (6 bases). V was clipped by 4 bases and J by 4 bases, with 16 bases between them. Germline lookup yields CDR1 LGHDT and CDR2 YNNKEL (reference sequence). There are 15 residues in the CDR3.

This clone has only one observation. The chain is built from TRBV29-1 and TRBJ2-5; possibly TRBD2 for D (5 bases). The CDR3 runs to 11 residues. V lost 7 bases to trimming and J lost 2 bases, with 8 bases between them. Germline V lookup: CDR1 SQVTM, CDR2 ANQGSEA. CDR3 in DNA: TGCAGCGGAGGGATTCAAGAGACCCAGTACTTC. Residues: CSGGIQETQYF.

The V call is TRBV19, the J call TRBJ2-7; no clear D. The ends were cut back, 0 bases at V and 4 bases at J, with 10 bases in the middle. Per the germline V gene, CDR1 is LNHDA and CDR2 is SQIVND (reference sequence). The CDR3 runs 14 residues. CDR3 sequence: CASSIDRWTYEQYF. CDR3 DNA sequence: TGTGCCAGTAGTATAGATCGGTGGACGTACGAGCAGTACTTC.

This clone was seen once. The genes are TRBV7-9 and TRBJ1-6; D gene unclear. Germline V gives CDR1 SEHNR, CDR2 FQNEAQ (reference sequence). The CDR3 spans 16 residues. Trimming cost V 1 base and J 8 bases, with 15 bases left between them. The CDR3 here is CASSLVGTGAYSPLHF. CDR3 in DNA: TGTGCCAGCAGCTTAGTTGGCACGGGCGCATATTCACCCCTCCACTTT. Complete variable domain (other parts from reference TRBV7-9 and TRBJ1-6): DTGVSQNPRHKITKRGQNVTFRCDPISEHNRLYWYRQTLGQGPEFLTYFQNEAQLEKSRLLSDRFSAERPKGSFSTLEIQRTEQGDSAMYLCASSLVGTGAYSPLHFGNGTRLTVT.

The CDR3 here is CSVDTGTFYDTQYF. The CDR3 region has the DNA TGCAGCGTCGACACAGGGACCTTCTACGATACGCAGTATTTT. This rearrangement joins TRBV29-1 to TRBJ2-3; possibly TRBD1 for D (6 bases). The CDR3 sequence is 14 residues long. Between the trimmed V and J ends, which lost 6 bases and 6 bases, there was a span of 19 bases. Germline V gene sequence: CDR1 SQVTM, CDR2 ANQGSEA.

The rearrangement uses TRBV5-1 and TRBJ2-2; D possibly corresponds to TRBD2 (6 bases). CDR1 SGHRS and CDR2 YFSETQ come from the germline V gene. The CDR3 is 15 amino acids. V was pared by 5 bases and J by 1 base, with 12 bases between. This CDR3 is CASRTEGWNTGELFF. CDR3 nucleotides: TGCGCCAGCAGGACGGAGGGGTGGAACACCGGGGAGCTGTTTTTT.

J is TRBJ1-5 and V is TRBV7-3, with no clear D. This CDR3 has 13 amino acids. Germline lookup yields CDR1 SGHTA and CDR2 FQGTGA. Trimming removed 0 bases at V and 2 bases at J, with 2 bases between. This CDR3 reads CASSLTGNQPQHF. The CDR3 DNA sequence: TGTGCCAGCAGCTTAACCGGCAATCAGCCCCAGCATTTT.

The chain is built from TRBV7-9 and TRBJ2-1, with D unresolved. Germline-derived CDR1 and CDR2 are SEHNR and FQNEAQ (reference sequence). Trimming pared 5 bases from V and 0 bases from J, leaving 11 bases between. The length of the CDR3 is 15 residues. CDR3 amino acids: CASSRSESSYNEQFF. The CDR3 DNA reads TGTGCCAGCAGCCGCAGCGAGAGCTCCTACAATGAGCAGTTCTTC.

The chain has TRBV12-3 or TRBV12-4 and TRBJ2-7; D is undetermined. The CDR3 sequence is 13 residues long. V was clipped by 6 bases and J by 3 bases, with 12 bases between them. DNA for the CDR3: TGTGCCAGCAGCCCCTCCCCTAACTACGAGCAGTACTTC. Its protein product is CASSPSPNYEQYF.

The chain couples TRBV19 to TRBJ1-4, with a possible D match to TRBD1 (6 bases). CDR3 length equals 14 residues. V was trimmed by 7 bases and J by 10 bases, leaving 19 bases between them. The germline CDR1 and CDR2 sequences are LNHDA and SQIVND (reference sequence). CDR3 DNA sequence: TGTGCCAGTACTCGGGACACCAGAGACGGAAAACTGTTTTTT. It specifies CASTRDTRDGKLFF.

V gene TRBV20-1 combines with J gene TRBJ2-5, with D perhaps matching TRBD2 (6 bases). Germline V gene data show CDR1 as DFQATT and CDR2 as SNEGSKA (reference sequence). V dropped 3 bases and J dropped 4 bases, with 12 bases sitting between them. The CDR3 is 13 residues long. The CDR3 DNA sequence: TGCAGTGCTAGTCGCGGGATACTAGAGACCCAGTACTTC. Amino acid sequence: CSASRGILETQYF.

The chain links TRBV29-1 to TRBJ2-5; 7 bases map to TRBD2. After removal of 3 bases from V and 2 bases from J, the junction contained 6 bases not matched to a gene. Looked up from germline, CDR1 is SQVTM and CDR2 is ANQGSEA. The CDR3 length is 14 residues. CDR3 residues: CSVEGGRLQETQYF. The CDR3 DNA is TGCAGCGTTGAGGGAGGGAGGTTACAAGAGACCCAGTACTTC.

This clone has only a few counts. The CDR3 sequence is CASSLGRSGQGAAYEQYF. The CDR3 DNA follows: TGTGCCAGCAGCTTAGGTCGATCCGGACAGGGGGCGGCCTACGAGCAGTACTTC. The chain has TRBV7-9 and TRBJ2-7, with TRBD1 identical over 11 bases. The J segment lost 2 bases and the V segment lost 1 base, leaving 10 bases of the junction unmatched. This CDR3 has 18 residues. Germline CDR1 and CDR2: SEHNR and FQNEAQ (reference sequence).

The genes are TRBV14 and TRBJ1-1; D is unresolved. The CDR3 loop spans 12 amino acids. Germline V gene data show CDR1 as SGHDN and CDR2 as FVKESK. V lost 6 bases, J lost 0 bases, and 5 bases lay in between. CDR3 residues: CASSQMNTEAFF. In DNA, the CDR3 is TGTGCCAGCAGTCAGATGAACACTGAAGCTTTCTTT.

This sequence joins TRBV30 and TRBJ2-5; D assignment may be TRBD1 or TRBD2 (5 bases each). CDR3 length: 14 residues. Trimming took off 3 bases at V and 5 bases at J, with 16 bases between the two ends. CDR1 is GTSNPN, CDR2 SVGIG, per germline (reference sequence). The CDR3 loop reads CAWSPGPRHETQYF. The CDR3 DNA reads as TGTGCCTGGAGCCCGGGACCGCGACACGAGACCCAGTACTTC.

V usage is TRBV6-2 or TRBV6-3 and J usage is TRBJ1-1; D ambiguous. From germline, CDR1 is MNHEY and CDR2 SVGEGT. CDR3 length equals 13 residues. Between the trimmed V and J ends, which lost 0 bases and 3 bases, there was a span of 5 bases. The CDR3 sequence is CASSYSEDTEAFF. The DNA of the CDR3 is TGTGCCAGCAGTTACTCGGAGGACACTGAAGCTTTCTTT.

The V call is TRBV30, the J call TRBJ2-7; either TRBD1 or TRBD2 may fit D (5 bases each). CDR1 and CDR2 (germline): GTSNPN, SVGIG (reference sequence). Trimming pared 1 base from V and 2 bases from J, leaving 9 bases between. This CDR3 region has 13 residues. DNA of the CDR3: TGTGCCTGGAGTGAGGGGAGACCCTACGAGCAGTACTTC. Protein: CAWSEGRPYEQYF.

The rearrangement joins TRBV27 to TRBJ1-4; a possible D gene is TRBD1 (5 bases). Trimming shortened V by 1 base and J by 8 bases, and 11 bases separated the two germline ends. In germline, CDR1 is MNHEY, CDR2 SMNVEV (reference sequence). This CDR3 region has 14 residues. CDR3 nucleotide sequence: TGTGCCAGCAGTTTATTCAGGGCGGGCGAAAAACTGTTTTTT. Protein product: CASSLFRAGEKLFF.

This chain links TRBV4-1 with TRBJ2-1; the D gene is possibly TRBD2 (5 bases). Germline values: CDR1 MGHRA, CDR2 YSYEKL. The CDR3 is made up of 14 amino acids. V lost 8 bases, J lost 0 bases, and 11 bases lay in between. CDR3 DNA: TGCGCCAGCCGTGAACGGGACTCCTACAATGAGCAGTTCTTC. This sequence encodes CASRERDSYNEQFF.

The chain uses TRBV27 and TRBJ1-2; 7 nucleotides align to TRBD1. V was pared by 6 bases and J by 2 bases, with 15 bases of the junction left unmatched. The CDR3 runs to 17 residues. Germline V gives CDR1 MNHEY, CDR2 SMNVEV (reference sequence). The CDR3 sequence: CASSPRQGRVGNYGYTF. Here the CDR3 DNA reads TGTGCCAGCAGCCCCCGACAGGGAAGAGTGGGAAACTATGGCTACACCTTC.

The CDR3 DNA reads TGTGCCAGCAGCAATCGGGGGGGCGAGCAGTACTTC. It encodes CASSNRGGEQYF. The chain carries TRBV12-3 or TRBV12-4 and TRBJ2-7, with TRBD2 matching over 8 bases. This CDR3 is 12 amino acids long. V shed 6 bases and J 6 bases; nucleotides not matched to a gene: 4.